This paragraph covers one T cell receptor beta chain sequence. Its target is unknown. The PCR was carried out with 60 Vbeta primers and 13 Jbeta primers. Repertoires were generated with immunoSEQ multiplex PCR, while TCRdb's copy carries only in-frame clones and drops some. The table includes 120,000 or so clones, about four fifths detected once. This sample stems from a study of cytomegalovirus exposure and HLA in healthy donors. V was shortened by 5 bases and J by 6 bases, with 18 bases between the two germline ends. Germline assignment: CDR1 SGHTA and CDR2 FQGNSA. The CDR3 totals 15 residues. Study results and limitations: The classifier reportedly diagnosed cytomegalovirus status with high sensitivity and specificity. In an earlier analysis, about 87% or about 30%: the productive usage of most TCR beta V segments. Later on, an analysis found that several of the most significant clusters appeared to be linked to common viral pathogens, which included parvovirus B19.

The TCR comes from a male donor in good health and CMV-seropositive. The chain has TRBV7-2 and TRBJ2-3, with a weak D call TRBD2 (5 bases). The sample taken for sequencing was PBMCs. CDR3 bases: TGTGCCAGCAGCCTTGGATTCGCGGGTATGGATACGCAGTATTTT. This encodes CASSLGFAGMDTQYF.